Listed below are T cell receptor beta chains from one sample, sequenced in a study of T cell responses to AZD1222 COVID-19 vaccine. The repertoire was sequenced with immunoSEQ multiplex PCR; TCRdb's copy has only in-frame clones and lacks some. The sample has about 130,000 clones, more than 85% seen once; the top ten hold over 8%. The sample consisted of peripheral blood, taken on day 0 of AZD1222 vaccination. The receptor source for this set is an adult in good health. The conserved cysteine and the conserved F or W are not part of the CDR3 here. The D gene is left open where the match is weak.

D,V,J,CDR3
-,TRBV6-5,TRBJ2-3,ASSYGWEPDTQY
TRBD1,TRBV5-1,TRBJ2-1,ASSLEDRSYNEQF
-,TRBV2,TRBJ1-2,ASRNTAGVNYGYT
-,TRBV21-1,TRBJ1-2,AKTRQTYGYT
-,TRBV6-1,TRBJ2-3,ASSDGRVTDTQY
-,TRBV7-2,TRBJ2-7,ASSLSGSAYEQY
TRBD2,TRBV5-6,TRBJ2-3,ASSLGLAGALASDTQY
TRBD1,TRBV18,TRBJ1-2,ASSRDRGNYGYT
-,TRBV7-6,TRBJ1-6,ASSLDGSSYNSPLH
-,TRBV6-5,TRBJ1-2,ASSPRDARGYGYT
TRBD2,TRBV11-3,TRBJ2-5,ASSLVLAGETQY
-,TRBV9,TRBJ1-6,ASSASSSYNSPLH
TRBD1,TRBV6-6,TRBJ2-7,ASSYLLPDRGVLVYEQY
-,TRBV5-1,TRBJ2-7,ASSPQTSSYEQY
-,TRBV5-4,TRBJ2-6,ASSLVKWAGANVLT
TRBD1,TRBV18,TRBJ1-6,ASSRGQSSYNSPLH
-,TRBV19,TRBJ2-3,ASSIGQTSTDTQY
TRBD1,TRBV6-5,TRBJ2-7,ASSYSISGGYEQY
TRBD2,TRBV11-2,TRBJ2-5,ASSLLGGGQETQY
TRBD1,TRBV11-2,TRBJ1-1,ASSFDRVPEAF
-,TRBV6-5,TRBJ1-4,ASSYSRYEKLF
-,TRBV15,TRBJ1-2,ATSRETAANYGYT
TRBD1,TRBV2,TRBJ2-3,ASSKGQRDTQY
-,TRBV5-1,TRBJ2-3,ASSSGTTRADTQY
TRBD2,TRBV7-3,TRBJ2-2,ASSLSGGATGELF
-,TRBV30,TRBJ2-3,AWSPGTLSDTQY
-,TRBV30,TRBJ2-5,AWSPDQETQY
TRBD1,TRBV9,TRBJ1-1,ASSPGTGKKNTEAF
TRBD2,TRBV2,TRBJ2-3,ASTVAGGVTDTQY
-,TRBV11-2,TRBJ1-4,ASSVNRAGNEKLF
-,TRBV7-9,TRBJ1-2,ASSSQANYGYT